This T cell receptor (beta chain) was identified in a study of blood T cell repertoires in COVID-19. Study overall: Researchers got acute and convalescent COVID-19 samples from the United States, Italy and Spain. Sources were T cells, B-cell-depleted T cells, or PBMCs; the material itself was cDNA or gDNA.

Trimming shortened V by 1 base and J by 0 bases, and 10 bases separated the two germline ends. This CDR3 has 15 residues. CDR1 is SEHNR, CDR2 FQNEAQ, per germline (reference sequence). Original handling: For nucleated cells, counts were estimated from reference gene primer amplification. The table came from immunoSEQ multiplex PCR; TCRdb's copy has only in-frame clones and leaves some out. V and J calls and clone size are given by that table; D and trimming were obtained from the DNA. The sample has about 110,000 clones, approximately 90% seen once. V gene TRBV7-9 combines with J gene TRBJ2-7; tentative D call: TRBD1 (5 bases). The sequence came from a human donor in a cohort sampled during active COVID-19. The sequenced material came from peripheral blood. CDR3 amino acids: CASSLGSQASYEQYF. The CDR3 DNA reads TGTGCCAGCAGCTTAGGCTCACAGGCCTCCTACGAGCAGTACTTC.